This T cell receptor beta chain comes out of a study of blood T cells in healthy people across ages. Each sample yielded at least 6.5 million isolated PBMCs. Total RNA extracted from each sample amounted to at least 6 micrograms. In its sample, this clonotype was seen a few times. Sample-barcoded 5' priming and a J-beta primer mix drove a second PCR of 7 to 11 cycles. MiXCR, run by TCRdb on the 5' RACE reads, gives a single entry per CDR3 protein. The sample yields 750,000 to 950,000 distinct CDR3 sequences, 20% to 30% seen once. The CDR3 runs 15 residues. V was clipped by 2 bases and J by 0 bases, with 9 bases between them. The germline gives CDR1 SNHLY, CDR2 FYNNEI. This same sample was also part of a study on T cells of mothers and their children. According to that study: Input to cDNA synthesis comprised all extracted RNA, at a ratio of about 1.5 ug per 15 ul.

The rearrangement uses TRBV2 and TRBJ2-3; D possibly uses TRBD1 or TRBD2 (5 bases each). The specimen sequenced was blood. The TCR originated in a boy between 5 and 17 years old in good health. The CDR3 DNA reads TGTGCCAGCAGTGAAAGGGACCCAAGCACAGATACGCAGTATTTT. It yields the protein CASSERDPSTDTQYF.